The 22 T cell receptor beta chains below all came from one sample that was sequenced in a study of naive and memory T cell subsets. Both TRBC1 and TRBC2 were covered by a beta constant-region primer of two equimolar oligonucleotides. MiXCR, applied by TCRdb to the UMI-ligation and nested PCR reads, yields one record per CDR3 protein. The data hold around 160,000 distinct CDR3 sequences, with approximately 15% observed a single time. The sequenced sample consisted of naive CD4+ T cells from blood. The receptors were sampled from a human donor in good health.

The rearrangement uses TRBV7-2 and TRBJ1-6; 7 nucleotides match TRBD1. CDR3 size: 14 residues. Trimming cost V 5 bases and J 6 bases; bases outside gene matches: 4. Per the germline V gene, CDR1 is SGHTA and CDR2 is FQGNSA. The CDR3 DNA follows: TGTGCCAGCAGCCGCGGACAGGTTAATTCACCCCTCCACTTT. This codes for CASSRGQVNSPLHF.

This chain connects TRBV28 to TRBJ2-2, with TRBD2 identical over 8 bases. V was clipped by 8 bases and J by 3 bases; unmatched bases: 17. This CDR3 has 18 residues. Germline V gene data show CDR1 as MDHEN and CDR2 as SYDVKM. Written as DNA, the CDR3 is TGTGCCAGCCGTTACCTTTTAGGACGGGAGGGGTACACCGGGGAGCTGTTTTTT. Translated: CASRYLLGREGYTGELFF.

The gene calls are TRBV27 and TRBJ1-2; maybe TRBD1 (5 bases). This CDR3 comprises 15 residues. Germline values: CDR1 MNHEY, CDR2 SMNVEV (reference sequence). The V and J ends lost 5 bases and 2 bases respectively, with 15 bases between them. Written as DNA, the CDR3 is TGTGCCAGCAGTGGGGGAGCGGACCCCAACTATGGCTACACCTTC. Translating gives CASSGGADPNYGYTF.

CDR3 coding DNA: TGTGCCAGCAGTCGGGACACCAACTATGGCTACACCTTC. Encoded protein: CASSRDTNYGYTF. The chain carries TRBV6-5 and TRBJ1-2; the D gene is possibly TRBD1 (6 bases). CDR1 and CDR2 (germline): MNHEY, SVGAGI. Trimming left V 5 bases short and J 2 bases short, with 9 bases between. This CDR3 has 13 residues.

This clonotype was seen only a few times. The gene calls are TRBV28 and TRBJ2-2, with no clear D. The CDR3 consists of 15 residues. Per the germline V gene, CDR1 is MDHEN and CDR2 is SYDVKM. V was pared by 3 bases and J by 7 bases, with 15 bases between. CDR3 DNA sequence: TGTGCCAGCAGTTTCACATCCGAATTTAGCGGGGAGCTGTTTTTT. Amino acid sequence: CASSFTSEFSGELFF.

The sample holds a few counts of this clonotype. This rearrangement joins TRBV7-2 to TRBJ2-5; the D gene is possibly TRBD2 (5 bases). Deletions cut 1 base from V and 5 bases from J, with 11 bases between. This CDR3 region has 14 residues. The germline CDR1 and CDR2 sequences are SGHTA and FQGNSA. The CDR3 sequence: CASSLVPRGETQYF. CDR3 coding DNA: TGTGCCAGCAGCTTAGTTCCGAGAGGGGAGACCCAGTACTTC.

This clonotype was recorded many times. The chain is built from TRBV24-1 and TRBJ2-3, with 9 nucleotides matching TRBD1. The CDR3 is 15 residues long. Trimming at V came to 4 bases and at J to 4 bases, leaving 5 bases not matched to a gene. Germline loops: CDR1 KGHDR, CDR2 SFDVKD. DNA for the CDR3: TGTGCCACCAGTGAGCCGGGACAGGGTGCAGATACGCAGTATTTT. Its translation: CATSEPGQGADTQYF.

This clonotype has more than one count but fewer than ten. This chain links TRBV7-3 with TRBJ2-3, with D tentatively TRBD2 (6 bases). CDR3 length equals 17 residues. Trimming took off 2 bases at V and 5 bases at J, with 20 bases between the two ends. Germline CDR1 SGHTA, CDR2 FQGTGA. The CDR3 loop is CASSLFRSGSGQDTQYF. In DNA form, the CDR3 reads TGTGCCAGCAGCTTATTTAGGAGCGGGTCAGGGCAAGATACGCAGTATTTT.

This clonotype has a count of ten or more. The rearrangement links TRBV20-1 to TRBJ2-2, with 8 bases matching TRBD2. Trimming took 6 bases from V and 3 from J; bases not matched to a gene: 18. Germline assignment: CDR1 DFQATT and CDR2 SNEGSKA (reference sequence). The CDR3 loop spans 18 amino acids. In DNA, the CDR3 is TGCAGTGCCCTGCCCCCGTTGGCAAGCGGGAGACACACCGGGGAGCTGTTTTTT. Amino acids: CSALPPLASGRHTGELFF.

The chain joins TRBV5-5 to TRBJ1-6; D is unclear. Germline V gene lookup returns CDR1 SGHKS and CDR2 YYEKEE (reference sequence). V was clipped by 6 bases and J by 4 bases, with 8 bases between them. This CDR3 has 13 residues. The CDR3 sequence: CASTLQYNSPLHF. Here the CDR3 DNA reads TGTGCCAGCACCCTACAATATAATTCACCCCTCCACTTT.

The chain has TRBV11-3 and TRBJ2-5; D perhaps matches TRBD1 (6 bases). The V end was cut by 1 base, the J end by 2 bases, with 11 bases between. The CDR3 spans 15 residues. CDR1 and CDR2 from the germline V gene are SGHNT and YENEEA. The CDR3 DNA reads as TGTGCCAGCAGCTTAGGGGGGCGGATACAAGAGACCCAGTACTTC. This codes for CASSLGGRIQETQYF.

This chain connects TRBV12-3 or TRBV12-4 to TRBJ2-7; D not resolved. V was clipped by 2 bases and J by 9 bases, with 26 bases between them. This CDR3 has 17 amino acids. CDR3 amino acids: CASSLYPRPNLKMVQYF. The CDR3 coding sequence is TGTGCCAGCAGTTTATACCCACGGCCTAACCTCAAAATGGTGCAGTACTTC.

The V call is TRBV5-1, the J call TRBJ2-1; no reliable D call. Germline CDR1 and CDR2: SGHRS and YFSETQ. Trimming cost V 0 bases and J 6 bases, with 10 bases left between them. This CDR3 region has 14 residues. The CDR3 DNA follows: TGCGCCAGCAGCTTGGACGCGACCTCCAATGAGCAGTTCTTC. This sequence encodes CASSLDATSNEQFF.

The chain couples TRBV10-2 to TRBJ2-1; 13 nucleotides align to TRBD2. The CDR3 is 17 amino acids. V dropped 3 bases and J dropped 7; count of bases not matched to a gene: 9. CDR1 and CDR2 (germline): WSHSY, SAAADI. The CDR3 sequence is CASSDPYTSGRANEQFF. For the CDR3, the DNA is TGCGCCAGCAGTGATCCCTACACTAGCGGGAGGGCGAATGAGCAGTTCTTC.

This clonotype has at least ten counts. For the CDR3, the DNA is TGTGCCAGCAGCCATTTGGCGGCGGCGGGGCCCTCTGGTGAGCAGTTCTTC. This sequence encodes CASSHLAAAGPSGEQFF. V is TRBV11-3 and J is TRBJ2-1; weak D call: TRBD2 (6 bases). Germline-derived CDR1 and CDR2 are SGHNT and YENEEA. CDR3 length: 17 residues. Trimming took off 5 bases at V and 9 bases at J, with 26 bases between the two ends.

V gene TRBV14 combines with J gene TRBJ2-1; 10 bases fit TRBD2. Germline V gene sequence: CDR1 SGHDN, CDR2 FVKESK. The V segment lost 3 bases and the J segment 1 base; nucleotides outside the gene matches: 3. The CDR3 has 16 residues. CDR3 bases: TGTGCCAGCAGCCATGTAGCGGGAGGATCCTACAATGAGCAGTTCTTC. The encoded protein is CASSHVAGGSYNEQFF.

This chain uses TRBV25-1 with TRBJ1-2; no definite D call. Germline assignment: CDR1 MGHDK and CDR2 SYGVNS. The CDR3 covers 12 residues. V lost 1 base and J 7 bases, leaving 7 bases between the germline ends. As DNA, the CDR3 is TGTGCCAGCAGTGAATTAAGGGTTGGCTACACCTTC. As protein: CASSELRVGYTF.

This clonotype was detected only a few times. J is TRBJ2-2 and V is TRBV5-1; D remains ambiguous. Germline V lookup: CDR1 SGHRS, CDR2 YFSETQ. V lost 4 bases, J lost 3 bases, and 13 bases lay in between. CDR3 size: 15 residues. CDR3 loop: CASSLPGPDTGELFF. In DNA form, the CDR3 reads TGCGCCAGCAGCCTCCCCGGACCAGACACCGGGGAGCTGTTTTTT.

There are many counts of this clonotype. The chain has TRBV4-1 and TRBJ1-5; no firm D call. V lost 3 bases, J lost 3 bases, and 21 bases lay in between. The CDR3 covers 18 residues. Germline lookup yields CDR1 MGHRA and CDR2 YSYEKL. CDR3 amino acids: CASSQDHDRSQDNQPQHF. The CDR3 DNA reads TGCGCCAGCAGCCAGGACCACGACCGCAGTCAGGACAATCAGCCCCAGCATTTT.

This clonotype has a handful of counts. The J gene is TRBJ2-7, the V gene TRBV10-3, with D maybe TRBD2 (6 bases). The V end was cut by 5 bases, the J end by 3 bases, with 14 bases between. CDR1 and CDR2 (germline): ENHRY, SYGVKD. The CDR3 contains 14 residues. The CDR3 bases are TGTGCCATCAGTAATAGCGGAGCGGTCTACGAGCAGTACTTC. It specifies CAISNSGAVYEQYF.

The DNA for the CDR3 is TGCGCCAGCAGTCCTAGCGTTTCCTACAATGAGCAGTTCTTC. Protein product: CASSPSVSYNEQFF. The chain recombines TRBV10-1 with TRBJ2-1; TRBD2 might be the D (6 bases). This CDR3 is 14 amino acids long. Germline V gene lookup returns CDR1 WNHNN and CDR2 SYGVQD (reference sequence). V dropped 5 bases and J dropped 1 base, with 9 bases sitting between them.

This clonotype was seen many times. This chain connects TRBV29-1 to TRBJ2-6; D might be TRBD1 (6 bases). CDR1 SQVTM and CDR2 ANQGSEA come from the germline V gene. V dropped 4 bases and J dropped 0 bases, with 19 bases sitting between them. This CDR3 comprises 18 residues. CDR3 bases: TGCAGCGTTGGGGGGACAAACCTAATGAGCTCTGGGGCCAACGTCCTGACTTTC. Its translation is CSVGGTNLMSSGANVLTF.